This entry features one T cell receptor beta chain sequence. Its antigen is as yet unknown. This table comes from immunoSEQ multiplex PCR, and its TCRdb copy is limited to in-frame clones, with some not included. The sample shows millions of clones, approximately 92% of them seen only once. This sample was included in a study of shared clonotypes between healthy human individuals. Points from the study as a whole: In four donors, roughly 5.2% of naive CD4 clonotypes appeared in common.

The V end was cut by 1 base, the J end by 6 bases, with 15 bases between. CDR3 length: 15 amino acids. Germline V lookup: CDR1 MGHRA, CDR2 YSYEKL. Sequenced material: naive CD4+ T cells sorted from blood. Subset specified: CD45RA+ positively selected. V usage is TRBV4-1 and J usage is TRBJ1-2; a possible D gene is TRBD1 (5 bases). This TCR was sampled from a man aged 18 to 30 in good health. The CDR3 reads CASSQGITGADGYTF. The CDR3 DNA is TGCGCCAGCAGCCAAGGGATAACCGGGGCGGATGGCTACACCTTC.